The T cell receptor beta chain under discussion was sequenced for a study of blood T cell repertoires in COVID-19. Study at large: Donors in the United States, Italy and Spain gave samples during acute or convalescent COVID-19. PBMCs, B-cell-depleted T cells, or T cells provided the cDNA or gDNA that made up the material.

The authors' processing: The assay estimated nucleated cells by amplifying reference gene primers. Sequencing used immunoSEQ multiplex PCR; TCRdb keeps in-frame clones, though not all of them. Clone size and the V and J calls come from that table; the DNA yielded D and trimming. The sample shows roughly 250,000 clones, 88% of them seen only once. Everyone who took part was 18 to 89 years old, and they came from over 20 US areas. This clone was recorded a few times. The CDR3 has 14 residues. J lost 5 bases, V lost 6 bases, and 7 bases had no gene match. CDR1 MDHEN and CDR2 SYDVKM come from the germline V gene.

The TCR comes from a woman aged 40 to 49 with acute COVID-19. Sequenced sample: PBMCs or T cells enriched from blood (not recorded which). V gene TRBV28 combines with J gene TRBJ2-7; 10 bases match TRBD1. The DNA of the CDR3 is TGTGCCAGCAGAGAGGGACAGGGGATAAACGAGCAGTACTTC. Residues: CASREGQGINEQYF.